Included here is one T cell receptor beta chain sequence, with context. Its antigen has not been determined. Per-nucleotide qualities are absent, and no much larger clonotype sits a single base away. These data originate in a study of OX40 agonist ivuxolimab in advanced cancers. At the level of the whole study: Ivuxolimab, which targeted the costimulatory receptor OX40 (CD134), was an agonistic, fully human IgG2 monoclonal antibody. Three dose-escalation patients achieved partial responses, one with hepatocellular carcinoma and two with cutaneous melanoma. In the dose-escalation cohort, more than 80% of patients were male, and the mean age was around 60 years with a range of roughly 20 to 80. The point of sequencing TCRbeta in the periphery was to test whether ivuxolimab changed TCR sequence diversity and drove clonal T-cell expansion. Among the roughly 50 dose-escalation patients, approximately 20 had hepatocellular carcinoma, some 15 melanoma, 9 renal cell carcinoma and 9 head and neck cancer. Intravenous ivuxolimab was administered to patients every 2 weeks at six dose levels: 0.01, 0.1, 0.3, 1.5, 3 and 10 mg/kg. The monotherapy dose-escalation portion (N of about 50 patients) of the phase I ivuxolimab trial is reported in the paper. Prior anti-PD-1, anti-PD-L1 or anti-CTLA-4 therapy was permitted, and approximately 39% of dose-escalation patients had received checkpoint inhibitors.

The CDR3 contains 13 residues, cysteine and phenylalanine counted. The read is trimmed to its CDR3 DNA, 39 bases read in frame from base 1. Trimming accounts for 6 bases at V and 6 bases at J, while the number of junction bases matched to no gene is 6. Via the germline V gene, CDR1 is MDHEN and CDR2 SYDVKM. General conclusions and limits of the study: At doses of 0.1 to 3.0 mg/kg, clonal expansion of both CD4+ and CD8+ T cells in blood was seen between baseline and week 6. In the 0.1-3.0 mg/kg groups, partial responders were among the patients with the lowest normalized peripheral clonal expansion, particularly in CD8+ T cells. On average, CD8+ T cells showed more expanded clones than CD4+ T cells after ivuxolimab. The antigen specificity of the clonally expanded peripheral T cells was not determined. Low levels of normalized T-cell clonal expansion were also seen in some patients who did not respond.

To sequence the TCRbeta CDR3 region, genomic DNA was isolated from the sorted cells. TCRbeta CDR3 regions were sequenced using the immunoSEQ Assay. As stored in TCRdb, this immuneACCESS dataset retains in-frame rearrangements with V and J assigned. A fraction of the clones does not appear; measured against another copy, unresolved V genes explain less than half of the discrepancy, and the remainder lacks a known reason. The sample includes under 40,000 clones, with 80% observed a single time. The ten largest clones add up to approximately 9.8% of the sample. Patients with a history of autoimmune disease or receiving systemic immunosuppression were excluded from the trial. Peripheral blood for TCR sequencing was drawn from every dose cohort at baseline, at cycle 4 day 1 and at cycle 7 day 1. The samples were taken from a phase I, first-in-human, multicenter, open-label dose-escalation trial of ivuxolimab. Adults with locally advanced or metastatic melanoma, renal cell carcinoma, hepatocellular carcinoma or head and neck squamous cell carcinoma were enrolled in the trial. Before TCR sequencing, CD4+ T cells and CD8+ T cells were sorted from peripheral blood as separate populations.

Rearrangement joined TRBV28 to TRBJ1-2, with 8 bases matching TRBD1. The sample in question was CD4+ or CD8+ T cells sorted from blood, obtained in a trial of the OX40 agonist ivuxolimab. The source of this sequence is an adult with an advanced solid tumor such as melanoma, head and neck, liver or kidney cancer. The DNA sequence is as follows: TGTGCCAGCAGCCGCGACAGGGGACATGGCTACACCTTC. Its protein product is CASSRDRGHGYTF.